The 26 T cell receptor beta chains given below trace back to one sample, sequenced in a study of T cells in Graves' hyperthyroidism and ophthalmopathy. What was amplified from RNA transcripts were TCR beta CDR3 regions. Researchers ran a first-round RT-PCR on the TCR CDR3 using the HTBI primer set. MiXCR, applied by TCRdb to the multiplex PCR reads, yields one record per CDR3 protein. The sample yields 460,000 or so distinct CDR3 sequences, around 15% seen once. Sequencing was carried out using blood. The receptors shown here come from a woman younger than 35 with Graves' hyperthyroidism.

In this sample, this clonotype turned up many times. The V call is TRBV12-5, the J call TRBJ1-5; 8 nucleotides align to TRBD1. V lost 6 bases and J lost 7; bases outside the gene matches: 8. From germline, CDR1 is LGHNT and CDR2 FRNRAP. The length of the CDR3 is 14 residues. CDR3 residues: CASGLDRGGQPQHF. The CDR3 DNA sequence: TGTGCTAGTGGCCTCGACAGGGGTGGGCAGCCCCAGCATTTT.

This clonotype was recorded at least ten times. The CDR3 here is CASSPRTSGTPSTDTQYF. In nucleotides, the CDR3 is TGTGCCAGCAGTCCTCGGACTAGCGGTACCCCCAGCACAGATACGCAGTATTTT. V gene TRBV11-3 combines with J gene TRBJ2-3; 10 nucleotides align to TRBD2. V lost 6 bases, J lost 0 bases, and 12 bases stayed unmatched. This CDR3 is built from 18 residues. Looked up from germline, CDR1 is SGHNT and CDR2 is YENEEA.

This clonotype came up many times. The V and J genes are TRBV30 and TRBJ2-7; maybe TRBD2 (8 bases). With 5 bases removed from V and 1 base from J, the gap between germline ends came to 21 bases. The CDR3 has 16 residues. Germline V gives CDR1 GTSNPN, CDR2 SVGIG (reference sequence). CDR3 nucleotide sequence: TGTGCCTGGGGGAAGGGGGCAGCGGGAGCTTCCTACGAGCAGTACGTC. Translating it yields CAWGKGAAGASYEQYV.

In nucleotides, the CDR3 is TGTGCCAGCAGTTTTGGCGGGAGCGGCACAGATACGCAGTATTTT. Protein: CASSFGGSGTDTQYF. The chain joins TRBV12-3 or TRBV12-4 to TRBJ2-3; the match to TRBD2 covers 7 bases. The CDR3 runs to 15 residues. After removal of 3 bases from V and 1 base from J, the junction contained 4 bases not matched to a gene.

This clonotype has at least ten counts. This chain uses TRBV7-3 with TRBJ2-6, with TRBD1 as a possible D gene (6 bases). Trimming removed 7 bases at V and 4 bases at J, with 8 bases between. CDR3 length: 13 amino acids. The V gene's germline CDR1 is SGHTA and CDR2 FQGTGA. This CDR3 reads CASNRDGANVLTF. CDR3 DNA sequence: TGTGCCAGCAACAGGGACGGGGCCAACGTCCTGACTTTC. The entire variable domain, with the rest obtained from reference TRBV7-3 and TRBJ2-6, is as follows: GAGVSQTPSNKVTEKGKYVELRCDPISGHTALYWYRQSLGQGPEFLIYFQGTGAADDSGLPNDRFFAVRPEGSVSTLKIQRTERGDSAVYLCASNRDGANVLTFGAGSRLTVL.

Ten or more counts support this clonotype. V gene TRBV27 combines with J gene TRBJ2-5, with D possibly being TRBD1 (6 bases). Germline V gene lookup returns CDR1 MNHEY and CDR2 SMNVEV (reference sequence). The CDR3 covers 15 residues. V was trimmed by 5 bases and J by 4 bases, leaving 17 bases between them. The CDR3, as DNA: TGTGCCAGCAGTCCGACAGGTCCTTGGGTAGAGACCCAGTACTTC. Its translation is CASSPTGPWVETQYF.

This clonotype was counted many times. The rearrangement joins TRBV12-5 to TRBJ1-6; 7 bases fit TRBD1. J was trimmed by 10 bases and V by 5 bases; bases with no gene match: 14. This CDR3 has 16 residues. Germline CDR1 reads LGHNT; CDR2 reads FRNRAP. As DNA, the CDR3 is TGTGCTAGTGGTACGAGAACCGGGACAGATTGGTCACCCCTCCACTTT. Translating gives CASGTRTGTDWSPLHF.

Regarding this clonotype: This may be a read error, as it is one base from a much larger clone. This chain connects TRBV12-3 or TRBV12-4 to TRBJ2-3; tentatively, D is TRBD2 (6 bases). This CDR3 region has 15 residues. V was trimmed by 0 bases and J by 5 bases, leaving 12 bases between them. This CDR3 reads CASSLALGGIDTQYF. The CDR3 DNA reads TGTGCCAGCAGTTTAGCGCTGGGAGGCATAGATACGCAGTATTTT.

In its sample, this clonotype was seen many times. The rearrangement joins TRBV7-6 to TRBJ1-1, with D tentatively TRBD1 (6 bases). This CDR3 has 13 residues. Germline V gene lookup returns CDR1 SGHVS and CDR2 FNYEAQ. V was trimmed by 6 bases and J by 5 bases, leaving 13 bases between them. CDR3 sequence (DNA): TGTGCCAGCAGTCTTACAGGGAGAACTGAAGCTTTCTTT. Encoded protein: CASSLTGRTEAFF.

V gene TRBV18 combines with J gene TRBJ2-1; D remains ambiguous. Trimming shortened V by 5 bases and J by 0 bases, and 14 bases separated the two germline ends. The CDR3 consists of 16 residues. CDR1 and CDR2 (germline): KGHSH, LQKENI. In DNA, the CDR3 is TGTGCCAGCTCATTAGAGACAAACCCCTCCTACAATGAGCAGTTCTTC. Protein product: CASSLETNPSYNEQFF.

Ten or more counts support this clonotype. The chain has TRBV7-3 and TRBJ1-1, with D possibly matching TRBD1 (6 bases). V lost 2 bases, J lost 1 base, and 11 bases lay in between. The CDR3 length is 15 residues. CDR1 and CDR2 (germline): SGHTA, FQGTGA. The CDR3 protein is CASSLSGQPNTEAFF. In nucleotides, the CDR3 is TGTGCCAGCAGCTTATCTGGACAGCCGAACACTGAAGCTTTCTTT. Looking up the rest from reference TRBV7-3 and TRBJ1-1 gives the full variable domain: GAGVSQTPSNKVTEKGKYVELRCDPISGHTALYWYRQSLGQGPEFLIYFQGTGAADDSGLPNDRFFAVRPEGSVSTLKIQRTERGDSAVYLCASSLSGQPNTEAFFGQGTRLTVV.

This clonotype was seen at least ten times. This chain links TRBV16 with TRBJ2-1, with 8 bases lining up with TRBD2. V gave up 0 bases and J gave up 2 bases; unmatched junction bases: 3. This CDR3 spans 16 amino acids. The V gene's germline CDR1 is KGHSY and CDR2 FQNENV. This CDR3 is CASSQSPGRAYNEQFF. The CDR3 DNA reads as TGTGCCAGCAGCCAATCTCCCGGGAGGGCCTACAATGAGCAGTTCTTC.

This clonotype was recorded many times. The rearrangement links TRBV18 to TRBJ1-4; no reliable D call. The germline V gene has CDR1 KGHSH and CDR2 LQKENI. The ends were cut back, 2 bases at V and 7 bases at J, with 14 bases in the middle. The length of the CDR3 is 15 residues. Here the CDR3 DNA reads TGTGCCAGCTCACCAGGAACTGGTGAGGTTGAAAAACTGTTTTTT. Translated, it gives CASSPGTGEVEKLFF. The full variable domain, its missing parts supplied by reference TRBV18 and TRBJ1-4, is NAGVMQNPRHLVRRRGQEARLRCSPMKGHSHVYWYRQLPEEGLKFMVYLQKENIIDESGMPKERFSAEFPKEGPSILRIQQVVRGDSAAYFCASSPGTGEVEKLFFGSGTQLSVL.

This clonotype was observed a handful of times. V and J are TRBV20-1 and TRBJ1-2, with D perhaps matching TRBD1 (5 bases). Germline V gene lookup returns CDR1 DFQATT and CDR2 SNEGSKA (reference sequence). V was trimmed by 3 bases and J by 6 bases, leaving 14 bases between them. The CDR3 spans 13 residues. The DNA of the CDR3 is TGCAGTGCTAGTTCGTCAGGGTGGGATGGCTACACCTTC. Its protein product is CSASSSGWDGYTF.

In this sample, this clonotype turned up a few times. V is TRBV20-1 and J is TRBJ1-4; weak D call: TRBD1 (5 bases). V dropped 6 bases and J dropped 4 bases, with 18 bases sitting between them. This CDR3 has 15 amino acids. Per germline, CDR1 DFQATT and CDR2 SNEGSKA (reference sequence). The CDR3 is CSAEKGRADNEKLFF. The DNA for the CDR3 is TGCAGTGCCGAGAAGGGGCGGGCAGATAATGAAAAACTGTTTTTT.

The chain employs TRBV24-1 and TRBJ2-5; D unclear. Trimming took 1 base from V and 0 from J, leaving 11 bases between them. The germline gives CDR1 KGHDR, CDR2 SFDVKD. The CDR3 consists of 16 residues. The CDR3 DNA sequence: TGTGCCACCAGTGATTTCAACAGAGTGTACCAAGAGACCCAGTACTTC. It yields the protein CATSDFNRVYQETQYF.

V usage is TRBV6-1 and J usage is TRBJ2-2; 10 bases fit TRBD1. Trimming took 5 bases from V and 3 from J; bases not matched to a gene: 3. The length of the CDR3 is 15 residues. Per germline, CDR1 MNHNS and CDR2 SASEGT. The CDR3 nucleotides read TGTGCCAGCAGTAGCGGACAGGGGGACACCGGGGAGCTGTTTTTT. As protein: CASSSGQGDTGELFF.

This rearrangement joins TRBV28 to TRBJ1-5, with D possibly matching TRBD1 (6 bases). There are 16 residues in the CDR3. Trimming took 1 base from V and 5 from J, leaving 15 bases between them. CDR1 and CDR2 from the germline V gene are MDHEN and SYDVKM. CDR3 in amino acids: CASSLLVAAGDQPQHF. CDR3 nucleotide sequence: TGTGCCAGCAGTTTATTGGTTGCGGCAGGGGATCAGCCCCAGCATTTT.

This clonotype came up many times. The rearrangement links TRBV6-1 to TRBJ1-1; 8 bases align to TRBD1. In germline, CDR1 is MNHNS, CDR2 SASEGT. The CDR3 covers 15 residues. Trimming at V came to 7 bases and at J to 4 bases, leaving 11 bases not matched to a gene. CDR3 loop: CASTFFLDRATEAFF. In nucleotides, the CDR3 is TGTGCCAGCACCTTCTTCTTGGACAGGGCCACTGAAGCTTTCTTT.

There are many counts of this clonotype. The rearrangement links TRBV7-2 to TRBJ2-6; tentative D call: TRBD2 (5 bases). The CDR3 is 14 residues long. Looked up from germline, CDR1 is SGHTA and CDR2 is FQGNSA. V was cut by 5 bases and J by 3 bases, with 8 bases left in between. The CDR3 spells CASSVDFGANVLTF. DNA of the CDR3: TGTGCCAGCAGCGTGGACTTTGGGGCCAACGTCCTGACTTTC.

This clonotype was seen repeatedly, ten times or more. This sequence joins TRBV12-3 or TRBV12-4 and TRBJ2-1, with a weak D call TRBD1 (6 bases). CDR3 size: 14 residues. V lost 1 base and J 9 bases, leaving 13 bases between the germline ends. In nucleotides, the CDR3 is TGTGCCAGCAGTTTAGGGACAGCCTTAGCTGAGCAGTTCTTC. The encoded protein is CASSLGTALAEQFF.

This clonotype was seen at least ten times. This sequence joins TRBV20-1 and TRBJ2-1; 7 nucleotides agree with TRBD2. The CDR3 runs to 16 residues. Looked up from germline, CDR1 is DFQATT and CDR2 is SNEGSKA (reference sequence). Trimming removed 0 bases from V and 0 bases from J; junction bases left unmatched: 5. The CDR3 region is CSARDWSGVSYNEQFF. CDR3 nucleotide sequence: TGCAGTGCTAGAGATTGGAGCGGGGTCTCCTACAATGAGCAGTTCTTC.

This clonotype has a count of ten or more. The chain joins TRBV11-1 to TRBJ2-1; TRBD2 aligns across 7 bases. This CDR3 is 15 amino acids long. Germline CDR1 reads SGHAT; CDR2 reads FQDESV (reference sequence). The junction had 9 bases not matched to a gene; V was cut back by 5 bases and J by 5 bases. CDR3 sequence: CASSGRRESDNEQFF. CDR3 DNA sequence: TGTGCCAGCAGCGGGCGGCGGGAGTCTGACAATGAGCAGTTCTTC.

In this sample, this clonotype turned up many times. V and J are TRBV20-1 and TRBJ2-1, with 12 positions matching TRBD2. Germline lookup yields CDR1 DFQATT and CDR2 SNEGSKA (reference sequence). This CDR3 region has 16 residues. V trimming: 3 bases; J trimming: 6 bases; junction bases outside the gene matches: 9. The CDR3 DNA is TGCAGTGCTAGGCCCCGACTAGCGGGAGCCCGCAATGAGCAGTTCTTC. It encodes CSARPRLAGARNEQFF.

This clonotype has a handful of counts. The chain carries TRBV25-1 and TRBJ2-1, with 8 bases lining up with TRBD2. V shed 3 bases and J 4 bases; nucleotides not matched to a gene: 8. The V gene's germline CDR1 is MGHDK and CDR2 SYGVNS. This CDR3 comprises 16 residues. CDR3 nucleotide sequence: TGTGCCAGCAGTGACCCAACTAGCGGAGCTTACAATGAGCAGTTCTTC. Protein sequence: CASSDPTSGAYNEQFF.

This clonotype has just a few counts. V gene TRBV19 combines with J gene TRBJ2-7; TRBD1 agrees at 9 bases. Per germline, CDR1 LNHDA and CDR2 SQIVND (reference sequence). This CDR3 is built from 12 residues. With V trimmed by 10 bases and J by 3 bases, 4 bases remained unmatched. CDR3 DNA sequence: TGTGCCACGGGACAGGGAAACTACGAGCAGTACTTC. Translation: CATGQGNYEQYF.